Shown below are 11 T cell receptor beta chains from a single sample sequenced in a study of CXCR3-negative and CXCR3-positive naive CD8 T cells. UMI-labeled 5' RACE yielded the TRB cDNA libraries. TCRdb reworked the 5' RACE reads into one entry per CDR3 protein, no DNA. The repertoire table contains fewer than 95,000 distinct CDR3 sequences. The specimen sequenced was naive CXCR3- CD8+ T cells from blood. The subset was: CD45RO-CCR7+CD27+CD95- naive CD8+ T cells lacking CXCR3 (TNR3-). The receptors stem from a human donor in good health. Some clones in this sample may be carry-over from other donors' samples.

J is TRBJ2-6 and V is TRBV7-2; TCRdb lists TRBD1, though no DNA is available to test this call. The CDR3 is 15 amino acids. Germline assignment: CDR1 SGHTA and CDR2 FQGNSA. CDR3 protein: CASSLEPPGANVLTF.

The rearrangement uses TRBV3-1 and TRBJ2-7; TCRdb returns TRBD1, unconfirmable since there is no DNA. Per the germline V gene, CDR1 is LGHDT and CDR2 is YNNKEL (reference sequence). The CDR3 extends over 14 amino acids. This CDR3 reads CASSHSDRLYEQYF.

The rearrangement joins TRBV29-1 to TRBJ2-7; the TRBD1 assignment by TCRdb is unverifiable without DNA. Per the germline V gene, CDR1 is SQVTM and CDR2 is ANQGSEA. This CDR3 comprises 12 residues. The CDR3 sequence is CSVPVGAYEQYF.

The J gene is TRBJ2-7, the V gene TRBV7-6; without DNA, the TCRdb call of TRBD1 cannot be checked. Per the germline V gene, CDR1 is SGHVS and CDR2 is FNYEAQ. This CDR3 contains 12 residues. The CDR3 protein is CASRGTAYEQYF. Using reference TRBV7-6 and TRBJ2-7 for the parts outside the CDR3, the full variable domain is GAGVSQSPRYKVTKRGQDVALRCDPISGHVSLYWYRQALGQGPEFLTYFNYEAQQDKSGLPNDRFSAERPEGSISTLTIQRTEQRDSAMYRCASRGTAYEQYFGPGTRLTVT.

The V call is TRBV15, the J call TRBJ1-1. The CDR3 totals 13 residues. CDR1 and CDR2 (germline): LNHNV, YYDKDF (reference sequence). CDR3: CATSREEVAEAFF. The complete variable domain, with remaining parts taken from reference TRBV15 and TRBJ1-1, reads DAMVIQNPRYQVTQFGKPVTLSCSQTLNHNVMYWYQQKSSQAPKLLFHYYDKDFNNEADTPDNFQSRRPNTSFCFLDIRSPGLGDTAMYLCATSREEVAEAFFGQGTRLTVV.

This chain uses TRBV29-1 with TRBJ2-2. Germline CDR1 SQVTM, CDR2 ANQGSEA. This CDR3 has 14 residues. The CDR3 is CSALTASNTGELFF.

The rearrangement uses TRBV7-6 and TRBJ2-7; TCRdb indicates TRBD2, and absent DNA this call remains unverified. The CDR3 sequence is 16 residues long. Germline lookup yields CDR1 SGHVS and CDR2 FNYEAQ. The CDR3 spells CASSLTHRGPADEQYF.

This chain joins TRBV28 and TRBJ2-5. This CDR3 is built from 14 residues. Germline values: CDR1 MDHEN, CDR2 SYDVKM. The CDR3 is CASSLFIITETQYF.

This sequence joins TRBV20-1 and TRBJ1-1; TCRdb returns TRBD1, unconfirmable since there is no DNA. The CDR3 runs 16 residues. The V gene's germline CDR1 is DFQATT and CDR2 SNEGSKA (reference sequence). The CDR3 sequence: CSARDSGDHEDTEAFF.

The chain uses TRBV6-2 or TRBV6-3 and TRBJ2-2; TCRdb picks TRBD1, but there is no DNA to check that call. The CDR3 consists of 14 residues. The germline V gene has CDR1 MNHEY and CDR2 SVGEGT. CDR3 protein: CASNWGQFTGELFF.

V and J are TRBV11-3 and TRBJ2-1; TCRdb indicates TRBD1, and absent DNA this call remains unverified. This CDR3 region has 14 residues. Germline V gives CDR1 SGHNT, CDR2 YENEEA. CDR3 amino acids: CTSSPGGDYNEQFF.